Below are 20 T cell receptor beta chains sequenced from a single sample in a study of control samples from healthy donors and cancer patients. Assay: immunoSEQ multiplex PCR; the TCRdb copy retains only in-frame clones and omits some. In the table there are under 200,000 clones, 91% of which are singletons. Specimen: blood. These receptors originate from a woman in her twenties or thirties in good health.

CDR3 loop: CAWSQGFQPQHF. CDR3 coding DNA: TGTGCCTGGAGTCAGGGTTTTCAGCCCCAGCATTTT. V is TRBV30 and J is TRBJ1-5; TRBD1 might be the D (5 bases). Germline V gives CDR1 GTSNPN, CDR2 SVGIG (reference sequence). This CDR3 comprises 12 residues. Trimming took 2 bases from V and 6 from J, leaving 8 bases between them. The full variable domain, its missing parts supplied by reference TRBV30 and TRBJ1-5, is SQTIHQWPATLVQPVGSPLSLECTVEGTSNPNLYWYRQAAGRGLQLLFYSVGIGQISSEVPQNLSASRPQDRQFILSSKKLLLSDSGFYLCAWSQGFQPQHFGDGTRLSIL.

This clone was detected only once. V gene TRBV7-2 combines with J gene TRBJ1-5, with TRBD1 as a possible D gene (5 bases). The length of the CDR3 is 16 residues. Germline-derived CDR1 and CDR2 are SGHTA and FQGNSA. V lost 1 base to trimming and J lost 3 bases, with 13 bases between them. CDR3 residues: CASSLVAGSPNQPQHF. The CDR3 nucleotides read TGTGCCAGCAGCTTAGTGGCAGGGAGCCCCAATCAGCCCCAGCATTTT.

The chain uses TRBV12-3 or TRBV12-4 and TRBJ2-7, with 7 bases identical to TRBD2. The CDR3 is 11 residues long. The junction had 0 bases not matched to a gene; V was cut back by 5 bases and J by 5 bases. Here the CDR3 reads CASSTSDEQYF. CDR3 sequence (DNA): TGTGCCAGCAGTACTAGCGACGAGCAGTACTTC.

This clone showed up just once. This chain joins TRBV19 and TRBJ2-1; the match to TRBD2 covers 10 bases. The germline CDR1 and CDR2 sequences are LNHDA and SQIVND (reference sequence). V shed 3 bases and J 12 bases; nucleotides not matched to a gene: 8. This CDR3 is 14 amino acids long. The CDR3 DNA sequence: TGTGCCAGTAGTATTGGTCTAGCGGGGGTGACGCAGTTCTTC. Protein: CASSIGLAGVTQFF.

This sequence joins TRBV4-3 and TRBJ2-7; a weak D match, TRBD1 (6 bases). CDR1 and CDR2 (germline): LGHNA, YSLEER. This CDR3 region has 16 residues. The ends were cut back, 0 bases at V and 1 base at J, with 13 bases in the middle. CDR3: CASSQEPGTPSYEQYF. Here the CDR3 DNA reads TGCGCCAGCAGCCAAGAACCCGGGACACCTTCCTACGAGCAGTACTTC.

The chain employs TRBV7-3 and TRBJ2-1; the match to TRBD2 covers 7 bases. Trimming removed 1 base from V and 13 bases from J; junction bases left unmatched: 7. From germline, CDR1 is SGHTA and CDR2 FQGTGA. This CDR3 has 13 residues. The CDR3 nucleotides read TGTGCCAGCAGCTTAAAAGGAGGGAGGGAACAGTTCTTC. This gives the protein CASSLKGGREQFF. Variable domain in full (rest from reference TRBV7-3 and TRBJ2-1): GAGVSQTPSNKVTEKGKYVELRCDPISGHTALYWYRQSLGQGPEFLIYFQGTGAADDSGLPNDRFFAVRPEGSVSTLKIQRTERGDSAVYLCASSLKGGREQFFGPGTRLTVL.

This rearrangement joins TRBV28 to TRBJ2-3, with 9 bases aligning to TRBD2. There are 16 residues in the CDR3. Germline CDR1 reads MDHEN; CDR2 reads SYDVKM. Trimming at V came to 1 base and at J to 2 bases, leaving 4 bases not matched to a gene. CDR3 DNA sequence: TGTGCCAGCAGTTTATATCGCGGGAGGGCCACAGATACGCAGTATTTT. Its protein is CASSLYRGRATDTQYF.

This clone was counted only a few times. The rearrangement joins TRBV9 to TRBJ2-2; 10 positions match TRBD2. The CDR3 totals 16 residues. Per the germline V gene, CDR1 is SGDLS and CDR2 is YYNGEE. V trimming: 0 bases; J trimming: 3 bases; junction bases outside the gene matches: 2. CDR3 sequence reads: CASSVEAGGHTGELFF. The CDR3 nucleotides are TGTGCCAGCAGCGTAGAAGCGGGAGGGCACACCGGGGAGCTGTTTTTT. Based on the CDR3 plus reference TRBV9 and TRBJ2-2, the full variable domain is DSGVTQTPKHLITATGQRVTLRCSPRSGDLSVYWYQQSLDQGLQFLIQYYNGEERAKGNILERFSAQQFPDLHSELNLSSLELGDSALYFCASSVEAGGHTGELFFGEGSRLTVL.

The V gene is TRBV6-5, the J gene TRBJ1-1; D is possibly TRBD1 (6 bases). There are 11 residues in the CDR3. CDR1 and CDR2 from the germline V gene are MNHEY and SVGAGI. The ends were cut back, 7 bases at V and 9 bases at J, with 12 bases in the middle. As DNA, the CDR3 is TGTGCCAGCACCGAACAGGGCCAAGCTTTCTTT. It translates to CASTEQGQAFF.

The chain carries TRBV6-8 and TRBJ1-1; 10 bases agree with TRBD1. Germline-derived CDR1 and CDR2 are MNHGY and SAAAGT. The CDR3 is 16 amino acids. J gave up 7 bases and V 5 bases, and 13 bases lay outside the gene matches. CDR3 in amino acids: CASSQFQDRGRGEAFF. CDR3 coding DNA: TGTGCCAGCAGTCAATTTCAAGACAGGGGGCGTGGTGAAGCTTTCTTT.

The chain employs TRBV28 and TRBJ1-2; unclear D gene. V lost 6 bases to trimming and J lost 2 bases, with 10 bases between them. Germline loops: CDR1 MDHEN, CDR2 SYDVKM. This CDR3 is 13 amino acids long. The CDR3 loop is CASSSDGNYGYTF. DNA for the CDR3: TGTGCCAGCAGCTCGGACGGAAACTATGGCTACACCTTC.

The rearrangement links TRBV9 to TRBJ2-3; the match to TRBD2 covers 8 bases. The CDR3 runs to 15 residues. The V gene end was trimmed by 2 bases and the J gene end by 3 bases; junction bases not matched to a gene: 5. From germline, CDR1 is SGDLS and CDR2 YYNGEE. This CDR3 is CASSVDQRETDTQYF. The CDR3 DNA reads TGTGCCAGCAGCGTCGACCAGCGGGAGACAGATACGCAGTATTTT.

The chain uses TRBV6-1 and TRBJ2-2; the match to TRBD2 covers 7 bases. This CDR3 comprises 16 residues. With V trimmed by 2 bases and J by 0 bases, 3 bases remained unmatched. Germline values: CDR1 MNHNS, CDR2 SASEGT. CDR3 amino acids: CASSEWTRSNTGELFF. CDR3 nucleotides: TGTGCCAGCAGTGAATGGACTAGATCGAACACCGGGGAGCTGTTTTTT.

The gene calls are TRBV7-9 and TRBJ2-7; no firm D call. Trimming took off 5 bases at V and 0 bases at J, with 11 bases between the two ends. This CDR3 region has 14 residues. The germline V gene encodes CDR1 SEHNR and CDR2 FQNEAQ (reference sequence). As DNA, the CDR3 is TGTGCCAGCAGCCGACATGGAAGCTCCTACGAGCAGTACTTC. Amino acid sequence: CASSRHGSSYEQYF.

The rearrangement joins TRBV18 to TRBJ1-3, with a possible D match to TRBD1 (5 bases). Germline V gene lookup returns CDR1 KGHSH and CDR2 LQKENI. V lost 2 bases and J 5 bases, leaving 7 bases between the germline ends. The CDR3 extends over 13 amino acids. The CDR3 bases are TGTGCCAGCTCACCAGGGGCTAGAAACACCATATATTTT. As protein: CASSPGARNTIYF.

The V call is TRBV13, the J call TRBJ1-2; 8 bases agree with TRBD1. The CDR3 has 13 amino acids. V gave up 2 bases and J gave up 4 bases; unmatched junction bases: 0. Germline lookup yields CDR1 PRHDT and CDR2 FYEKMQ (reference sequence). The CDR3 sequence: CASSLTGGYGYTF. Here the CDR3 DNA reads TGTGCCAGCAGCTTAACAGGGGGCTATGGCTACACCTTC.

V is TRBV18 and J is TRBJ2-1; the match to TRBD2 covers 9 bases. CDR3 size: 13 residues. Germline assignment: CDR1 KGHSH and CDR2 LQKENI. V dropped 6 bases and J dropped 7; count of bases not matched to a gene: 4. The CDR3 bases are TGTGCCAGCTCTCCAAGCGGGGGGAATGAGCAGTTCTTC. This encodes CASSPSGGNEQFF.

The chain joins TRBV25-1 to TRBJ2-7, with D tentatively TRBD1 or TRBD2 (5 bases each). This CDR3 spans 14 amino acids. Germline CDR1 is MGHDK and CDR2 is SYGVNS. Trimming removed 5 bases from V and 3 bases from J, with 14 bases in between. The CDR3 reads CASSIPGPIYEQYF. In DNA form, the CDR3 reads TGTGCCAGCAGTATCCCGGGACCTATCTACGAGCAGTACTTC.

The sample holds one count of this clone. The chain is built from TRBV10-3 and TRBJ1-5, with unresolved D. The CDR3 contains 14 residues. CDR1 is ENHRY and CDR2 is SYGVKD in the germline V gene. V lost 2 bases to trimming and J lost 4 bases, with 9 bases between them. The DNA of the CDR3 is TGTGCCATCAGTGAGGACATGGGGAATCAGCCCCAGCATTTT. Its translation: CAISEDMGNQPQHF.

This clone has a count of ten or more. The chain links TRBV30 to TRBJ2-7, with D possibly TRBD2 on 5 matching bases. Per the germline V gene, CDR1 is GTSNPN and CDR2 is SVGIG (reference sequence). V lost 3 bases and J lost 4, with 13 bases in between. This CDR3 has 13 amino acids. CDR3: CAWRSDYQYEQYF. The CDR3, as DNA: TGTGCCTGGAGGTCTGACTATCAGTACGAGCAGTACTTC. Supplemented by reference TRBV30 and TRBJ2-7, the full variable domain reads SQTIHQWPATLVQPVGSPLSLECTVEGTSNPNLYWYRQAAGRGLQLLFYSVGIGQISSEVPQNLSASRPQDRQFILSSKKLLLSDSGFYLCAWRSDYQYEQYFGPGTRLTVT.